This T cell receptor (beta chain) is drawn from a study of blood T cell repertoires in COVID-19. Study summary: T cells, B-cell-depleted T cells, or PBMCs provided the cDNA or gDNA that served as material.

The table came from immunoSEQ multiplex PCR; TCRdb's copy has only in-frame clones and leaves some out. The sample has some 360,000 clones, approximately 87% seen once. The junction had 3 bases not matched to a gene; V was cut back by 5 bases and J by 12 bases. CDR3 size: 12 residues. The germline V gene encodes CDR1 WNHNN and CDR2 SYGVQD (reference sequence). The clonotype originates from a woman aged 60-70 years with COVID-19, enrolled during active disease. This chain uses TRBV10-1 with TRBJ2-1; 11 nucleotides match TRBD1. The sequenced sample consisted of peripheral blood. The CDR3 is CASSRDRGVQFF. CDR3 nucleotides: TGCGCCAGCAGTCGGGACAGGGGGGTGCAGTTCTTC.